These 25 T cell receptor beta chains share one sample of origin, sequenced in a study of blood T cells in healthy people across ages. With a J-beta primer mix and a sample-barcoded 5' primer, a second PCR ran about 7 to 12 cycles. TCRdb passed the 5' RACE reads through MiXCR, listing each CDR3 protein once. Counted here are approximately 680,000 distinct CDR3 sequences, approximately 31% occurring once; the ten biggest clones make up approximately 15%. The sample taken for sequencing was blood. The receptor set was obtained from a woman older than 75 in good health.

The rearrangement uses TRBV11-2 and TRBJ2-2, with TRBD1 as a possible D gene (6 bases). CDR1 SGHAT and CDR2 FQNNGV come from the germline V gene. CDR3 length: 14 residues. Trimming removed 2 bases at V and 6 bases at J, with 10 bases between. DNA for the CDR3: TGTGCCAGCAGCTTACGAGGGGGTGCCGGGGAGCTGTTTTTT. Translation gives CASSLRGGAGELFF. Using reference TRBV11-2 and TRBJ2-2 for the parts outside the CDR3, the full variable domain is EAGVAQSPRYKIIEKRQSVAFWCNPISGHATLYWYQQILGQGPKLLIQFQNNGVVDDSQLPKDRFSAERLKGVDSTLKIQPAKLEDSAVYLCASSLRGGAGELFFGEGSRLTVL.

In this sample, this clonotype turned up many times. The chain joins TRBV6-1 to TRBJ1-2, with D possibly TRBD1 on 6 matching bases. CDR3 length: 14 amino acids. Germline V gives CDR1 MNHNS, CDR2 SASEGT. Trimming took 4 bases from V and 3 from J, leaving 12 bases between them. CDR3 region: CASSGDRLYYGYTF. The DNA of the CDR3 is TGTGCCAGCAGTGGCGACAGGCTTTACTATGGCTACACCTTC.

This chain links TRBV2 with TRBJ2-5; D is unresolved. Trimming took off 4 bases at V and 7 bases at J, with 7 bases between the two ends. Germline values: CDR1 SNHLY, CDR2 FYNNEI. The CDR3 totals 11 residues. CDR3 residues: CASSGEGTQYF. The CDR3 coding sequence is TGTGCCAGCAGTGGGGAAGGGACCCAGTACTTC.

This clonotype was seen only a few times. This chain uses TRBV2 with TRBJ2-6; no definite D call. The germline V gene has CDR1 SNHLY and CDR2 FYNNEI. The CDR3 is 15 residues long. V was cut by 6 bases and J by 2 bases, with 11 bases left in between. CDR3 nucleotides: TGTGCCAGCAGCGCGCGTGGGGCTGGGGCCAACGTCCTGACTTTC. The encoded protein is CASSARGAGANVLTF.

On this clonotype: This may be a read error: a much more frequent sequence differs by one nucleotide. This CDR3 is CAASRPDRGSNEKLFF. CDR3 DNA: TGTGCCGCCAGCAGGCCTGACAGGGGGTCTAATGAAAAACTGTTTTTT. The V gene is TRBV15, the J gene TRBJ1-4, with 9 bases identical to TRBD1. This CDR3 contains 16 residues. CDR1 LNHNV and CDR2 YYDKDF come from the germline V gene (reference sequence).

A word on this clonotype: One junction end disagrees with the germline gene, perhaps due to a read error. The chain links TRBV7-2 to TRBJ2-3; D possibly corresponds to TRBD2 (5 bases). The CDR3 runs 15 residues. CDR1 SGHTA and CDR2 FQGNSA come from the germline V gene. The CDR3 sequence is CASSSGRSSTDAQYF. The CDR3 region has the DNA TGTGCCAGCAGCTCCGGGCGCTCTAGCACAGATGCGCAGTATTTT.

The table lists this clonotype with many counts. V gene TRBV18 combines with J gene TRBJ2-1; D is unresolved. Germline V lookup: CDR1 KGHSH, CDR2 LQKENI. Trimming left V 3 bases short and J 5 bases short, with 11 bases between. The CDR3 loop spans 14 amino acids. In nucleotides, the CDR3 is TGTGCCAGCTCACCGCTCCGGACGGACAATGAGCAGTTCTTC. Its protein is CASSPLRTDNEQFF. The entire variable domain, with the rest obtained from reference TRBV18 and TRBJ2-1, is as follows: NAGVMQNPRHLVRRRGQEARLRCSPMKGHSHVYWYRQLPEEGLKFMVYLQKENIIDESGMPKERFSAEFPKEGPSILRIQQVVRGDSAAYFCASSPLRTDNEQFFGPGTRLTVL.

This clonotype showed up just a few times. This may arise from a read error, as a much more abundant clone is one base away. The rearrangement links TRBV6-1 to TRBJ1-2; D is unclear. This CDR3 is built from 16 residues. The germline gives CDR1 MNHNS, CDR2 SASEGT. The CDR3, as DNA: TGTGCCGGCAGTGAGAGTTCTGCCTTTTCTAACTATGGCTACACCTTC. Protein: CAGSESSAFSNYGYTF.

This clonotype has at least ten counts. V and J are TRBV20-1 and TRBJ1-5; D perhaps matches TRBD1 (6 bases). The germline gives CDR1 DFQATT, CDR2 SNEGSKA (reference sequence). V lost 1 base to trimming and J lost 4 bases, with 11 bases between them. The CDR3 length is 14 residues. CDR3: CSARVQQGNQPQHF. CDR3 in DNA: TGCAGTGCTAGAGTACAACAGGGAAATCAGCCCCAGCATTTT.

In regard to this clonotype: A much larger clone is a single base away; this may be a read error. The CDR3 loop reads CASSLMINTEAFF. The CDR3 nucleotides are TGTGCCAGCAGCTTAATGATAAACACTGAAGCTTTCTTT. The gene calls are TRBV11-3 and TRBJ1-1; D gene uncertain. The germline CDR1 and CDR2 sequences are SGHNT and YENEEA. Trimming took off 2 bases at V and 2 bases at J, with 6 bases between the two ends. This CDR3 contains 13 residues.

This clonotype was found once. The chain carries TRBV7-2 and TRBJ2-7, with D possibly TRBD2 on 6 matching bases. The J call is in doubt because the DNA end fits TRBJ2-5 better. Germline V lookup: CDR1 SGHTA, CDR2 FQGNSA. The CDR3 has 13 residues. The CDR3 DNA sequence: TGTGCCAGCAGCGAACGGGAGTTTGGGACCCAGTACTTC. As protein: CASSEREFGTQYF.

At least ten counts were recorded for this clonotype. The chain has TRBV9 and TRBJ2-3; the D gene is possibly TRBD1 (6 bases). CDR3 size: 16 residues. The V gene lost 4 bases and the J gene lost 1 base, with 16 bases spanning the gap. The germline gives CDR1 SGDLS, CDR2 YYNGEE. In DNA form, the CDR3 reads TGTGCCAGCAGCAAAGAGGGGACACCTCGCACAGATACGCAGTATTTT. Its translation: CASSKEGTPRTDTQYF.

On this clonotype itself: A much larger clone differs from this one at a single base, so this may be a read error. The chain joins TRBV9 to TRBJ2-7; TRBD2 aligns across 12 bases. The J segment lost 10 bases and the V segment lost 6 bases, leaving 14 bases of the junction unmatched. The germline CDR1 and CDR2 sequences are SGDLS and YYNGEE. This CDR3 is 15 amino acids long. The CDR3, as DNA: TGTGCCAGCACGGCTAGCGGGGGGGAGGGGGAGATCCAGTACTTC. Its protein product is CASTASGGEGEIQYF.

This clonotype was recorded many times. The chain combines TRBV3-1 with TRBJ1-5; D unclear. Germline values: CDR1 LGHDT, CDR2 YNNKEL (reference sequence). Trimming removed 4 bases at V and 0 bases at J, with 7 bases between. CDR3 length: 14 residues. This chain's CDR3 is CASSPDNSNQPQHF. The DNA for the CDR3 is TGTGCCAGCAGCCCTGATAATAGCAATCAGCCCCAGCATTTT.

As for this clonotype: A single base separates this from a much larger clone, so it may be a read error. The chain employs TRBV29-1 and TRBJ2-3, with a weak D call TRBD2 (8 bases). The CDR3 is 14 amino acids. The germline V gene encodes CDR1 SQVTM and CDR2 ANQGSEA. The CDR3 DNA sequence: TGCAGCGGGAGCGGGGGCTATGGGACAGATACGCGGTATTTT. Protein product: CSGSGGYGTDTRYF.

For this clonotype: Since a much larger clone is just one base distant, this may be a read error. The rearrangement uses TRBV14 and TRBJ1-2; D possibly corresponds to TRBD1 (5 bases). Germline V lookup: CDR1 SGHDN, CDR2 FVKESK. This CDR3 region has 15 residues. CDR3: CASSQWDGWNCGYTF. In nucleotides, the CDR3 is TGTGCCAGCAGCCAATGGGACGGATGGAACTGTGGCTACACCTTC.

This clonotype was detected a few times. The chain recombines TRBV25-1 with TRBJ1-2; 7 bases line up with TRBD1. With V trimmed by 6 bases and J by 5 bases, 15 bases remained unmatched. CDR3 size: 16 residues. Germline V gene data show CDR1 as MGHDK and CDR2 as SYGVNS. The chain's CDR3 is CASSPRTGVLPYGYTF. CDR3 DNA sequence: TGTGCCAGCAGCCCGCGGACAGGCGTATTACCTTATGGCTACACCTTC.

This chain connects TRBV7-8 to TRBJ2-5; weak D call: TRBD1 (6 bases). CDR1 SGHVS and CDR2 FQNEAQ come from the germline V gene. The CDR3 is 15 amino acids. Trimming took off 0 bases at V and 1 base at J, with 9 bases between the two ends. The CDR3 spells CASSLAGTIQETQYF. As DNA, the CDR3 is TGTGCCAGCAGCTTAGCCGGGACAATCCAAGAGACCCAGTACTTC.

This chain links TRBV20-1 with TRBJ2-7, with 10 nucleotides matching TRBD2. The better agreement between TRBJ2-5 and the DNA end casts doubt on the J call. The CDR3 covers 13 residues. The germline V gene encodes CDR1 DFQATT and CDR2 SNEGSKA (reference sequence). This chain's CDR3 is CSALLAGEETQYF. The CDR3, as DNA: TGCAGTGCTCTTCTAGCGGGAGAAGAGACCCAGTACTTC.

The DNA for the CDR3 is TGTGCCAGCAGCAAGACTAGCCGGACAGATACGCAGTATTTT. Its protein product is CASSKTSRTDTQYF. The V and J genes are TRBV3-1 and TRBJ2-3, with 7 bases matching TRBD2. This CDR3 has 14 amino acids. The junction had 5 bases not matched to a gene; V was cut back by 5 bases and J by 3 bases. Germline values: CDR1 LGHDT, CDR2 YNNKEL (reference sequence).

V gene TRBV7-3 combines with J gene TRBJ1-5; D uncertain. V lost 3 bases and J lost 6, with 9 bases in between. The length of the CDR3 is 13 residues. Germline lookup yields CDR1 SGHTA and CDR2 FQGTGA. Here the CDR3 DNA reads TGTGCCAGCAGCTTGCGCTCAGGTCAGCCCCAGCATTTT. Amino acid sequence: CASSLRSGQPQHF. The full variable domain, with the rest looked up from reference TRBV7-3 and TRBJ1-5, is GAGVSQTPSNKVTEKGKYVELRCDPISGHTALYWYRQSLGQGPEFLIYFQGTGAADDSGLPNDRFFAVRPEGSVSTLKIQRTERGDSAVYLCASSLRSGQPQHFGDGTRLSIL.

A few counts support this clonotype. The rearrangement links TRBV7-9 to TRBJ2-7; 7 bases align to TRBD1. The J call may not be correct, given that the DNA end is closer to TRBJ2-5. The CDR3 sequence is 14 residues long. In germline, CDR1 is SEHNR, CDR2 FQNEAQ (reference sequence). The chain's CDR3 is CASSPMTGRETQYF. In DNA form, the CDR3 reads TGTGCCAGCAGCCCCATGACAGGGCGGGAGACCCAGTACTTC.

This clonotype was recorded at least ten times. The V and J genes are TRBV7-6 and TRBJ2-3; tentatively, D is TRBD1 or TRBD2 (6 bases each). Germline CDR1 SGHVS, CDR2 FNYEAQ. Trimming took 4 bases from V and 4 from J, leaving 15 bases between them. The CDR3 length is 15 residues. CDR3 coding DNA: TGTGCCAGCAGCTCGAGGGGGGATCCCCCAGATACGCAGTATTTT. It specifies CASSSRGDPPDTQYF.

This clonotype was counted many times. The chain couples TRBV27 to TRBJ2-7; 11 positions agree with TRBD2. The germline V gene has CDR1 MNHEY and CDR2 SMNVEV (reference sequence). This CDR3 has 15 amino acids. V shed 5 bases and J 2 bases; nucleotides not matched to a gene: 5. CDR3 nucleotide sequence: TGTGCCAGCAGTCCGCGGACTAGCGGGCCCTACGAGCAGTACTTC. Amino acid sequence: CASSPRTSGPYEQYF.

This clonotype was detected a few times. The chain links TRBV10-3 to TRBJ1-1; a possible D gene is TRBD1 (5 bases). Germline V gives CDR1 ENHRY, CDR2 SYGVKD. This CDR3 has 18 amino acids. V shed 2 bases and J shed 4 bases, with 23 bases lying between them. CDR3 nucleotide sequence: TGTGCCATCAGTGAGGGGGGATGGCAGGCGCTTAGAGGCACTGAAGCTTTCTTT. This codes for CAISEGGWQALRGTEAFF.